These T cell receptor beta chains were read from a single sample in a study of response to subunit inactivated influenza vaccine. TCRdb passed the RT-PCR reads through MiXCR, listing each CDR3 protein once. Seen here are 630,000 or so distinct CDR3 sequences, roughly 14% observed once, and the top ten hold 11%. Sequenced material: PBMCs from blood, taken 11 to 12 days after vaccination. The receptors derive from a middle-aged man who received an inactivated influenza vaccine. CDR3s include the opening cysteine and the closing phenylalanine or tryptophan. D genes are given only for firm matches. Part of the rows lack a size; the others show once, few, many or a class for expanded clones.

j_call clone_size d_call v_call cdr3_aa cdr3_nt
TRBJ2-7 NA NA TRBV5-1 CASSFSPDRYEQYF TGCGCCAGCAGCTTTTCCCCTGATCGATACGAGCAGTACTTC
TRBJ2-5 NA NA TRBV29-1 CSVDELAAQYF TGCAGCGTAGACGAACTGGCGGCCCAGTACTTC
TRBJ2-7 NA NA TRBV20-1 CSASFSVAGKSYEQYF TGCAGTGCTAGTTTTTCTGTTGCGGGAAAGTCCTACGAGCAGTACTTC
TRBJ2-7 few NA TRBV2 CASRGQFYEQYF TGTGCCAGCAGGGGTCAGTTTTACGAGCAGTACTTC
TRBJ2-7 many TRBD2 TRBV11-1 CASSRTSGLSYEQYF TGTGCCAGCAGCCGGACTAGCGGGCTCTCCTACGAGCAGTACTTC
TRBJ2-5 NA NA TRBV10-3 CAIRPTVGETQYF TGTGCCATCAGACCGACGGTAGGAGAGACCCAGTACTTC
TRBJ2-7 few TRBD1 TRBV4-2 CASSQGGTGDPYEQYF TGTGCCAGCAGCCAGGGGGGGACAGGGGACCCCTACGAGCAGTACTTC
TRBJ1-5 many TRBD1 TRBV20-1 CSAPEKDQGVWDQPQHF TGCAGTGCTCCCGAAAAAGATCAGGGGGTTTGGGATCAGCCCCAGCATTTT
TRBJ2-1 few TRBD2 TRBV9 CASSVSGGASRNEQFF TGTGCCAGCAGCGTGAGCGGGGGGGCCTCTAGGAATGAGCAGTTCTTC
TRBJ1-2 NA NA TRBV19 CASIEPRGPTYGYTF TGTGCCAGTATTGAACCCAGGGGACCTACTTATGGCTACACCTTC
TRBJ2-1 NA NA TRBV6-5 CASSYGAGSGNEQFF TGTGCCAGCAGTTACGGTGCGGGCTCTGGGAATGAGCAGTTCTTC
TRBJ2-5 NA NA TRBV6-1 CASRRTEMGTQYF TGTGCCAGCAGAAGGACGGAAATGGGGACCCAGTACTTC
TRBJ2-2 NA TRBD2 TRBV20-1 CSAIGLAGFTGELFF TGCAGTGCTATCGGACTAGCGGGATTCACCGGGGAGCTGTTTTTT
TRBJ2-3 few NA TRBV30 CAWSPFEDTQYF TGTGCCTGGAGTCCCTTTGAAGATACGCAGTATTTT
TRBJ1-1 few NA TRBV4-3 CASSQTVQGNTEAFF TGCGCCAGCAGCCAGACAGTTCAGGGGAACACTGAAGCTTTCTTT